Listed here are 5 T cell receptor beta chains from one sample, sequenced in a study of T-cell reconstitution after alpha-beta-depleted transplantation in children. The library targeted TCRbeta and was prepared with unique molecular identifiers. TCRdb reprocessed the PCR reads with MiXCR, giving one entry per CDR3 protein. Of about 900,000 distinct CDR3 sequences listed, less than 30% were seen once; the top ten hold roughly 30%. The sample in question was PBMCs, mostly from graft donor cells, obtained 360 days after TCRalphabeta/CD19-depleted stem cell transplant. The receptor set was obtained from a boy under three years old who had a stem cell transplant for SCID, so the T cells may come from the graft donor.

A single count supports this clonotype. The chain is built from TRBV7-2 and TRBJ1-3, with no clear D. Germline values: CDR1 SGHTA, CDR2 FQGNSA. There are 13 residues in the CDR3. The ends were cut back, 6 bases at V and 8 bases at J, with 14 bases in the middle. Written as DNA, the CDR3 is TGTGCCAGCAGGGTTTCCTTGAGGGACACCATATATTTT. It specifies CASRVSLRDTIYF.

V gene TRBV12-3 or TRBV12-4 combines with J gene TRBJ1-1, with 7 bases that match TRBD1. Trimming cost V 2 bases and J 10 bases; bases outside gene matches: 7. CDR3 length: 13 residues. CDR3 residues: CASSLLQGYGAFF. DNA for the CDR3: TGTGCCAGCAGTTTATTACAGGGGTATGGAGCTTTCTTT.

The genes are TRBV20-1 and TRBJ2-3, with TRBD2 identical over 12 bases. Germline values: CDR1 DFQATT, CDR2 SNEGSKA (reference sequence). Germline trimming cut 3 bases from V and 5 bases from J; bases unmatched to any gene: 9. The CDR3 covers 16 residues. This CDR3 is CSASLLAGGHGDTQYF. The CDR3 nucleotides read TGCAGTGCTAGTCTTCTAGCGGGGGGGCATGGAGATACGCAGTATTTT.

The chain combines TRBV20-1 with TRBJ2-3; D is perhaps TRBD1 or TRBD2 (5 bases each). CDR3 length: 14 amino acids. The V end lost 1 base, the J end lost 2 bases, and 10 bases lay between the germline ends. Per germline, CDR1 DFQATT and CDR2 SNEGSKA (reference sequence). The CDR3 region is CSARGSGPTDTQYF. For the CDR3, the DNA is TGCAGTGCTAGAGGTTCGGGGCCCACAGATACGCAGTATTTT.

This clonotype came up once. The chain couples TRBV7-9 to TRBJ2-7, with 7 bases identical to TRBD2. Germline V lookup: CDR1 SEHNR, CDR2 FQNEAQ (reference sequence). The V and J ends lost 0 bases and 1 base, in that order; junction bases with no gene match: 3. The CDR3 extends over 15 amino acids. The DNA for the CDR3 is TGTGCCAGCAGCTTAGCACACGGGGGGTCCTACGAGCAGTACTTC. Encoded protein: CASSLAHGGSYEQYF.